The 6 T cell receptor beta chains given below trace back to one sample, sequenced in a study of cytomegalovirus exposure and HLA in healthy donors. The PCR was carried out with 60 Vbeta primers and 13 Jbeta primers. TCRdb keeps only in-frame clones here, not all; method: immunoSEQ multiplex PCR. The sample contains 60,000 or so clones, around 83% of which appear only once. Sequenced sample: PBMCs. The receptors originated from a man in his forties in good health and CMV-seronegative.

The chain links TRBV19 to TRBJ2-5; D is perhaps TRBD1 (6 bases). The CDR3 totals 13 residues. V lost 4 bases and J 4 bases, leaving 10 bases between the germline ends. The germline V gene has CDR1 LNHDA and CDR2 SQIVND (reference sequence). CDR3 DNA sequence: TGTGCCAGTAGTACGACAGGAACAGAGACCCAGTACTTC. It yields the protein CASSTTGTETQYF.

This chain joins TRBV25-1 and TRBJ1-4; 7 bases agree with TRBD1. The trim removed 5 bases at V and 1 base at J, leaving 13 bases unmatched. Germline CDR1 MGHDK, CDR2 SYGVNS. The CDR3 has 18 amino acids. The CDR3 reads CASSSSSRGRVTNEKLFF. DNA of the CDR3: TGTGCCAGCAGTTCCTCATCTAGGGGGCGCGTAACTAATGAAAAACTGTTTTTT.

CDR3 sequence reads: CASSSGDRTTGELFF. CDR3 nucleotide sequence: TGTGCCAGCAGCTCCGGGGACAGGACCACCGGGGAGCTGTTTTTT. The chain couples TRBV5-8 to TRBJ2-2, with TRBD1 identical over 8 bases. The CDR3 totals 15 residues. Germline loops: CDR1 SGHTS, CDR2 YDEGEE. Germline trimming cut 3 bases from V and 4 bases from J; bases unmatched to any gene: 5.

This chain joins TRBV30 and TRBJ1-5, with 7 nucleotides matching TRBD1. V gave up 0 bases and J gave up 2 bases; unmatched junction bases: 1. The germline CDR1 and CDR2 sequences are GTSNPN and SVGIG (reference sequence). The CDR3 totals 14 residues. The CDR3 is CAWSVTGGNQPQHF. The CDR3 DNA reads TGTGCCTGGAGTGTAACAGGGGGCAATCAGCCCCAGCATTTT.

V gene TRBV4-1 combines with J gene TRBJ2-3, with D maybe TRBD1 (5 bases). Germline V gene sequence: CDR1 MGHRA, CDR2 YSYEKL. The CDR3 is 17 residues long. The V end lost 1 base, the J end lost 4 bases, and 18 bases lay between the germline ends. The CDR3 coding sequence is TGCGCCAGCAGCCAAGTACTCTCCAGGGTTGCATCAGATACGCAGTATTTT. Protein sequence: CASSQVLSRVASDTQYF.

The CDR3 loop is CASSIGTGGGYEQYV. The DNA of the CDR3 is TGCGCCAGCAGCATTGGGACAGGGGGCGGATACGAGCAGTACGTC. This chain joins TRBV5-1 and TRBJ2-7; 12 nucleotides align to TRBD1. The V and J ends lost 4 bases and 4 bases, in that order; junction bases with no gene match: 6. Germline V gene sequence: CDR1 SGHRS, CDR2 YFSETQ. The length of the CDR3 is 15 residues.